This T cell receptor beta chain was captured by sequencing in a study of human T cells and chemical hapten exposure. TCRdb redid the calling of the RACE reads with MiXCR, one entry per CDR3 protein. The sample yields roughly 260,000 distinct CDR3 sequences, approximately 8.6% seen once. Noted time point: pre-sensitization, week 0. Treatment of the sample: therapeutic diphenylcyclopropenone sensitization with weekly scalp DPC. Germline V gene sequence: CDR1 SGDLS, CDR2 YYNGEE. Trimming stripped 0 bases from V and 4 bases from J, with 11 bases between. CDR3 size: 14 residues. Here the sequenced sample was whole blood, taken in connection with sensitization to the hapten diphenylcyclopropenone (DPC). The chain has TRBV9 and TRBJ2-7; tentatively, D is TRBD1 (6 bases). The sequence derives from a woman aged 40 to 50 with alopecia areata. Some clones in this sample may be carry-over from other donors' samples. CDR3 region: CASSVGPGVYEQYF. CDR3 DNA: TGTGCCAGCAGCGTAGGGCCAGGGGTTTACGAGCAGTACTTC.